These T cell receptor beta chains were read from a single sample in a study of blood T cells in healthy people across ages. Each CDR3 protein gets one entry after TCRdb re-called the 5' RACE reads with MiXCR. Of about 620,000 distinct CDR3 sequences in the sample, over 40% are singletons; the top ten hold roughly 14%. The sequenced sample was blood. These receptors all stem from an elderly woman in good health. Each CDR3 is given with its conserved first and last residue. The D gene is left open where the match is weak. Not every row has a clone size; where given, it reads once, few, many or a size class.

V gene	CDR3 length	J gene	clone size	D gene	CDR3 DNA	CDR3 protein
TRBV20-1	14	TRBJ2-5	once	TRBD2	TGCAGTGCTAGCTGGGGACTAGTTACAGAGACCCAGTACTTC	CSASWGLVTETQYF
TRBV7-9	14	TRBJ2-3	few	-	TGTGCCAGCAATCTTCGGGAGAGCACAGATACGCAGTATTTT	CASNLRESTDTQYF
TRBV7-2	15	TRBJ1-2	-	-	TGTGCCAGCAGCTTTTCAGGGGCGCTAGCCTATGGCTACACCTTC	CASSFSGALAYGYTF
TRBV28	14	TRBJ2-7	-	-	TGTGCCAGCAAACGTCCCGGCTCCTACAATGAGCAGTACTTC	CASKRPGSYNEQYF
TRBV29-1	15	TRBJ2-1	-	TRBD2	TGCAGCGGGGGGACTAGCGGGGGGAGGAACAATGAGCAGTTCTTC	CSGGTSGGRNNEQFF
TRBV10-3	14	TRBJ2-5	-	-	TGTGCCTCCAAAGGGGCAGCGGACCAAGAGACCCAGTACTTC	CASKGAADQETQYF
TRBV5-1	19	TRBJ2-3	few	TRBD2	TGCGCCAGCAGCTTGGCCGGGACTAGCAGTGTGAGGGGGCCAGATACGCAGTATTTT	CASSLAGTSSVRGPDTQYF
TRBV20-1	14	TRBJ2-5	many	-	TGCAGTGCTATCTATAGTCGAGGAAAAGAGACCCAGTACTTC	CSAIYSRGKETQYF
TRBV7-2	15	TRBJ2-4	-	TRBD1	TGTGCCAGCAGCTTAGCTCCGGACAGGTTATTAGAGCAGTACTTC	CASSLAPDRLLEQYF
TRBV7-2	15	TRBJ1-4	-	-	TGTGCCAGCAGCTCCATCCCGGGATTTAATGAAAAACTGTTTTTT	CASSSIPGFNEKLFF
TRBV5-1	15	TRBJ2-5	-	TRBD1	TGCGCCAGCAGGCCCCACGGGACAGGGGTTGAGACCCAGTACTTC	CASRPHGTGVETQYF
TRBV29-1	13	TRBJ2-1	-	-	TGCAGCGTTGATCGGGGCTCCTACAATGAGCAGTTCTTC	CSVDRGSYNEQFF
TRBV7-8	15	TRBJ2-7	once	TRBD1	TGTGCCAGCAGCTCGGGACAGGGGATCTCCTACGAGCAGTACTTC	CASSSGQGISYEQYF
TRBV27	16	TRBJ2-7	many	-	TGTGCCAGCAGTCCCTCATTAGCGGTACATGCCTACGAGCAGTACTTC	CASSPSLAVHAYEQYF
TRBV6-1	15	TRBJ2-4	-	-	TGTGCCAGCAGTGTAATAGTTGGATCCGAAAACATTCAGTACTTC	CASSVIVGSENIQYF
TRBV28	15	TRBJ2-3	-	TRBD1	TGTGCCAGCAGTTTATCGGACAGGGGACCAGATACGCAGTATTTT	CASSLSDRGPDTQYF
TRBV20-1	15	TRBJ2-7	many	TRBD1	TGCAGTGCTAGACCCCCTCCGACAGGGTACCACGAGCAGTACTTC	CSARPPPTGYHEQYF